This T cell receptor (beta chain) was found in a study of identical twins. TCRdb used MiXCR to reprocess the 5' RACE reads, holding one entry per CDR3 protein. Of some 1,600,000 distinct CDR3 sequences listed, around 33% were seen once; the top ten hold 0.27%. The CDR3 is 14 residues long. The germline V gene encodes CDR1 SGHRS and CDR2 YFSETQ. Trimming removed 5 bases from V and 1 base from J, with 12 bases in between. The clonotype was recovered from a newborn girl in good health. Sample: cord blood. This chain connects TRBV5-1 to TRBJ2-5, with D possibly being TRBD2 (5 bases). CDR3 in DNA: TGCGCCAGCAGAAGGGCGGGTTCCCAAGAGACCCAGTACTTC. Protein: CASRRAGSQETQYF.